These T cell receptor beta chains were read from a single sample in a study of response to subunit inactivated influenza vaccine. TCRdb used MiXCR to reprocess the RT-PCR reads, holding one entry per CDR3 protein. The table shows about 520,000 distinct CDR3 sequences, with approximately 7.7% occurring only once. Sequences were derived from PBMCs from blood, sampled roughly 24 months after vaccination. These receptors were collected from a man aged 50 to 69 who received an inactivated influenza vaccine. CDR3s include the opening cysteine and the closing phenylalanine or tryptophan. The D gene is left open where the match is weak. Size is omitted from some rows. Given values are once, few, many or a class for expanded clones.

clone_size: many; j_call: TRBJ2-5; v_call: TRBV20-1; d_call: NA; cdr3_aa: CSARQPDGRETQYF; cdr3_nt: TGCAGTGCTAGACAACCGGACGGGAGAGAGACCCAGTACTTC
clone_size: NA; j_call: TRBJ1-1; v_call: TRBV7-9; d_call: TRBD1; cdr3_aa: CASSRTTGATEAFF; cdr3_nt: TGTGCCAGCAGCCGGACTACAGGGGCCACTGAAGCTTTCTTT
clone_size: few; j_call: TRBJ2-1; v_call: TRBV4-3; d_call: NA; cdr3_aa: CASSQDTSYNEQFF; cdr3_nt: TGCGCCAGCAGCCAAGATACCTCCTACAATGAGCAGTTCTTC
clone_size: many; j_call: TRBJ2-1; v_call: TRBV27; d_call: NA; cdr3_aa: CASGRSSYNEQFF; cdr3_nt: TGTGCCTCCGGCAGGAGCTCCTACAATGAGCAGTTCTTC
clone_size: NA; j_call: TRBJ2-7; v_call: TRBV19; d_call: NA; cdr3_aa: CASSLRPGSRSEQYF; cdr3_nt: TGTGCCAGTAGTCTACGACCGGGATCCCGGAGCGAGCAGTACTTC
clone_size: NA; j_call: TRBJ2-7; v_call: TRBV4-2; d_call: NA; cdr3_aa: CASSQDLLRSDEQYF; cdr3_nt: TGTGCCAGCAGCCAAGATCTTCTCCGCTCGGACGAGCAGTACTTC
clone_size: many; j_call: TRBJ2-1; v_call: TRBV20-1; d_call: NA; cdr3_aa: CSASSGARVGRNEQFF; cdr3_nt: TGCAGTGCTAGCTCCGGGGCCAGGGTCGGGCGCAATGAGCAGTTCTTC
clone_size: many; j_call: TRBJ1-6; v_call: TRBV2; d_call: NA; cdr3_aa: CASCRWSYNSPLHF; cdr3_nt: TGTGCCAGCTGTCGCTGGTCCTATAATTCACCCCTCCACTTT
clone_size: NA; j_call: TRBJ1-5; v_call: TRBV18; d_call: NA; cdr3_aa: CASSPWQQNQPQHF; cdr3_nt: TGTGCCAGCTCACCGTGGCAGCAAAATCAGCCCCAGCATTTT
clone_size: many; j_call: TRBJ1-1; v_call: TRBV10-3; d_call: TRBD1; cdr3_aa: CAVSRDSNTEAFF; cdr3_nt: TGTGCCGTAAGCCGGGACAGTAACACTGAAGCTTTCTTT
clone_size: few; j_call: TRBJ1-5; v_call: TRBV20-1; d_call: NA; cdr3_aa: CSARTRSNQPQHF; cdr3_nt: TGCAGTGCTCGGACACGCAGCAATCAGCCCCAGCATTTT
clone_size: many; j_call: TRBJ2-1; v_call: TRBV3-1; d_call: TRBD1; cdr3_aa: CASSPRTGGSYNEQFF; cdr3_nt: TGTGCCAGCAGCCCGAGAACAGGGGGCTCCTACAATGAGCAGTTCTTC
clone_size: NA; j_call: TRBJ2-5; v_call: TRBV19; d_call: NA; cdr3_aa: CASSIRLRGQETQYF; cdr3_nt: TGTGCCAGTAGTATCCGACTACGCGGCCAAGAGACCCAGTACTTC
clone_size: NA; j_call: TRBJ1-5; v_call: TRBV29-1; d_call: NA; cdr3_aa: CSVGDGGSQPQHF; cdr3_nt: TGCAGCGTGGGTGACGGGGGGAGTCAGCCCCAGCATTTT
clone_size: few; j_call: TRBJ2-3; v_call: TRBV7-2; d_call: NA; cdr3_aa: CASSFYTADTQYF; cdr3_nt: TGTGCCAGCAGCTTTTACACGGCCGATACGCAGTATTTT
clone_size: few; j_call: TRBJ1-1; v_call: TRBV10-3; d_call: TRBD1; cdr3_aa: CAISANRGNTEAFF; cdr3_nt: TGTGCCATCAGTGCTAACAGGGGGAACACTGAAGCTTTCTTT
clone_size: few; j_call: TRBJ2-3; v_call: TRBV4-3; d_call: NA; cdr3_aa: CASSQGNGADTQYF; cdr3_nt: TGCGCCAGCAGCCAAGGGAATGGGGCAGATACGCAGTATTTT
clone_size: NA; j_call: TRBJ2-1; v_call: TRBV12-3/TRBV12-4; d_call: NA; cdr3_aa: CASTDEGGNYNEQFF; cdr3_nt: TGTGCCAGCACCGACGAAGGCGGGAACTACAATGAGCAGTTCTTC
clone_size: few; j_call: TRBJ1-4; v_call: TRBV20-1; d_call: NA; cdr3_aa: CSPASSTNEKLFF; cdr3_nt: TGCAGTCCGGCCTCCTCAACTAATGAAAAACTGTTTTTT
clone_size: NA; j_call: TRBJ2-5; v_call: TRBV24-1; d_call: NA; cdr3_aa: CATSPSGIRGETQYF; cdr3_nt: TGTGCCACCAGTCCCTCTGGGATTAGAGGGGAGACCCAGTACTTC
clone_size: NA; j_call: TRBJ2-1; v_call: TRBV4-3; d_call: TRBD2; cdr3_aa: CASSVGTSGRGEQFF; cdr3_nt: TGCGCCAGCAGCGTGGGGACTAGCGGGAGAGGGGAGCAGTTCTTC
clone_size: NA; j_call: TRBJ2-1; v_call: TRBV3-1; d_call: NA; cdr3_aa: CASSQEVFGGYNEQFF; cdr3_nt: TGTGCCAGCAGCCAAGAGGTTTTCGGAGGGTACAATGAGCAGTTCTTC
clone_size: NA; j_call: TRBJ2-5; v_call: TRBV29-1; d_call: TRBD1; cdr3_aa: CSASGQIQETQYF; cdr3_nt: TGCAGCGCCTCGGGACAGATCCAAGAGACCCAGTACTTC
clone_size: NA; j_call: TRBJ2-5; v_call: TRBV6-1; d_call: NA; cdr3_aa: CASSLSGFLETQYF; cdr3_nt: TGTGCCAGCAGTCTTTCAGGGTTTTTGGAGACCCAGTACTTC
clone_size: NA; j_call: TRBJ1-6; v_call: TRBV20-1; d_call: NA; cdr3_aa: CSPLAGGYNSPLHF; cdr3_nt: TGCAGTCCTCTCGCCGGGGGATATAATTCACCCCTCCACTTT
clone_size: NA; j_call: TRBJ2-3; v_call: TRBV4-3; d_call: TRBD1; cdr3_aa: CASSPGQGVRWGQYF; cdr3_nt: TGCGCCAGCAGCCCGGGACAGGGTGTACGCTGGGGGCAGTATTTT
clone_size: many; j_call: TRBJ2-7; v_call: TRBV6-5; d_call: NA; cdr3_aa: CASSYSISDYEQYF; cdr3_nt: TGTGCCAGCAGTTACTCGATATCGGACTACGAGCAGTACTTC